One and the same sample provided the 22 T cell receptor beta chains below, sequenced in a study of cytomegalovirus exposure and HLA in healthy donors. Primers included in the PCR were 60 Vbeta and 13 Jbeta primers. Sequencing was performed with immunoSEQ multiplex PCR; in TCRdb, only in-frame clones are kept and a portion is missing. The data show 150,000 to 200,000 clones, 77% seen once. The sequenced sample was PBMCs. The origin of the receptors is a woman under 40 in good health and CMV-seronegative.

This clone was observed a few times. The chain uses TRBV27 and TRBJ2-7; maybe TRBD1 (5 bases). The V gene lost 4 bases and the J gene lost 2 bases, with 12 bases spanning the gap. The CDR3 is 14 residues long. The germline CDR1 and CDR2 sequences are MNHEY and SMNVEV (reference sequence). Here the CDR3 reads CASSYRQGTYEQYF. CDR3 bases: TGTGCCAGCAGTTATCGGCAGGGTACCTACGAGCAGTACTTC.

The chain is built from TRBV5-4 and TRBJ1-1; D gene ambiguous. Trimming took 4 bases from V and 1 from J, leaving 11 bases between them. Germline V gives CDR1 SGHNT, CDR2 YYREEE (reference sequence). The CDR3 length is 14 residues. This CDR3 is CASSRAGGNTEAFF. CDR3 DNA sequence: TGTGCCAGCAGCCGGGCGGGCGGGAACACTGAAGCTTTCTTT.

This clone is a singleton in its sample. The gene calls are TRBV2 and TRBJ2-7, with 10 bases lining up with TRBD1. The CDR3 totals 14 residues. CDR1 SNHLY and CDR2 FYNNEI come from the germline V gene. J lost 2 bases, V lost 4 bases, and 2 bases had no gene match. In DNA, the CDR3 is TGTGCCAGCAGTGGGGGGACAGGGGCCTACGAGCAGTACTTC. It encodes CASSGGTGAYEQYF.

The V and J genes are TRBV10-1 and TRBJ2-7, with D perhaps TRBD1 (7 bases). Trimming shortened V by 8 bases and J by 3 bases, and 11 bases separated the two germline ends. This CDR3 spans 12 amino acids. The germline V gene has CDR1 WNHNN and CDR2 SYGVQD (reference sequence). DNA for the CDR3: TGCGCCAGCGGGCGGGACAGCTACGAGCAGTACTTC. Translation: CASGRDSYEQYF.

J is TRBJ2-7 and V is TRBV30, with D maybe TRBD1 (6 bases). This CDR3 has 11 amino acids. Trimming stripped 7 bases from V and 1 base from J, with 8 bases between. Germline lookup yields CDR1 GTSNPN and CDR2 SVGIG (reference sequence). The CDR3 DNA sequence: TGTGCCTCGCAGGGGTCCTACGAGCAGTACTTC. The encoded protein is CASQGSYEQYF.

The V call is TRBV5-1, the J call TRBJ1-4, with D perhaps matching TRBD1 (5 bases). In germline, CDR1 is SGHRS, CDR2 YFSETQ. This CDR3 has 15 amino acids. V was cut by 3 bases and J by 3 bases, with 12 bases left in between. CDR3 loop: CASSSRGSANEKLFF. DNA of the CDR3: TGCGCCAGCAGCTCAAGGGGTTCTGCTAATGAAAAACTGTTTTTT. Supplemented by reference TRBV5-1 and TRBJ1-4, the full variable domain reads KAGVTQTPRYLIKTRGQQVTLSCSPISGHRSVSWYQQTPGQGLQFLFEYFSETQRNKGNFPGRFSGRQFSNSRSEMNVSTLELGDSALYLCASSSRGSANEKLFFGSGTQLSVL.

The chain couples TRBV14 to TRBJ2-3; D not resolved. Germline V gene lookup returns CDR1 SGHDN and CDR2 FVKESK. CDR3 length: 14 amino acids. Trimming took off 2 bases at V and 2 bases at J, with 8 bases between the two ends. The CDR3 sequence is CASSQSGLTDTQYF. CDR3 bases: TGTGCCAGCAGCCAATCAGGTCTCACAGATACGCAGTATTTT.

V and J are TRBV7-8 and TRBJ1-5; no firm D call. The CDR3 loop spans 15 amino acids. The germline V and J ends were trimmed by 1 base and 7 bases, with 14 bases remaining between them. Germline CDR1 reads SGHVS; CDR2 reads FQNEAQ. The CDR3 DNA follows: TGTGCCAGCAGCTTAGTAGCTCCCTCGGGGCAGCCCCAGCATTTT. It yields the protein CASSLVAPSGQPQHF.

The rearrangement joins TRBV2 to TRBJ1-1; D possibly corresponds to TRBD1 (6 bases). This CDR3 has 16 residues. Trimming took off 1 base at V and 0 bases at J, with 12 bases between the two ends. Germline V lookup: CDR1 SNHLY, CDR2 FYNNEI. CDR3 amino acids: CASSEGSGVMNTEAFF. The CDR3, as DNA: TGTGCCAGCAGTGAAGGTTCAGGGGTCATGAACACTGAAGCTTTCTTT.

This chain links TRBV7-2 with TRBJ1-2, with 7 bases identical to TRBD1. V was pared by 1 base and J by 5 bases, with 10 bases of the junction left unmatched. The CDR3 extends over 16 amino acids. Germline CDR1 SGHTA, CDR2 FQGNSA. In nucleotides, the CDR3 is TGTGCCAGCAGCTTAGACGGGGACAGAATCGGATATGGCTACACCTTC. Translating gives CASSLDGDRIGYGYTF.

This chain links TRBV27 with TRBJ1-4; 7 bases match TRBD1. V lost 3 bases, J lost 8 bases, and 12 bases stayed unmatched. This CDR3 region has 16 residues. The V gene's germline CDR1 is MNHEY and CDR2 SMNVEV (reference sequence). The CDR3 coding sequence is TGTGCCAGCAGTTTCCTCCGGGGACAGACAGTAGAAAAACTGTTTTTT. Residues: CASSFLRGQTVEKLFF.

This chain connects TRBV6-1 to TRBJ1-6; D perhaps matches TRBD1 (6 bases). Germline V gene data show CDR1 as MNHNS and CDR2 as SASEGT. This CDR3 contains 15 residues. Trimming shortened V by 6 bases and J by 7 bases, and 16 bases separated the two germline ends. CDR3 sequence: CASSSLEGGNSPLHF. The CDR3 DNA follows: TGTGCCAGCAGCTCCCTGGAGGGGGGGAATTCACCCCTCCACTTT.

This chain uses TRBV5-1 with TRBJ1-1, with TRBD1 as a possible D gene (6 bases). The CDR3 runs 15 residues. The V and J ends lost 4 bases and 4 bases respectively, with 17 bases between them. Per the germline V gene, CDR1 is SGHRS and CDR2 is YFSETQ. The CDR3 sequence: CASSPTQGLGTEAFF. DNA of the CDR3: TGCGCCAGCAGCCCAACTCAGGGGTTAGGCACTGAAGCTTTCTTT.

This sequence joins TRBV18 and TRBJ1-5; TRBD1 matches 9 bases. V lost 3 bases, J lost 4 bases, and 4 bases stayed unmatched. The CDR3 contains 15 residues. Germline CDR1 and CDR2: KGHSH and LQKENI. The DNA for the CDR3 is TGTGCCAGCTCACCTCTCGGACAGGGGAATCAGCCCCAGCATTTT. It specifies CASSPLGQGNQPQHF. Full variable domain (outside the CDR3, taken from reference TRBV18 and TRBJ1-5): NAGVMQNPRHLVRRRGQEARLRCSPMKGHSHVYWYRQLPEEGLKFMVYLQKENIIDESGMPKERFSAEFPKEGPSILRIQQVVRGDSAAYFCASSPLGQGNQPQHFGDGTRLSIL.

DNA of the CDR3: TGTGCCAGCAGCCACTCGCGAGGGTCCTACGAGCAGTACTTC. Its protein is CASSHSRGSYEQYF. This rearrangement joins TRBV13 to TRBJ2-7; TRBD2 is a possible D gene (5 bases). V was clipped by 5 bases and J by 1 base, with 12 bases between them. The CDR3 runs to 14 residues. Germline values: CDR1 PRHDT, CDR2 FYEKMQ (reference sequence).

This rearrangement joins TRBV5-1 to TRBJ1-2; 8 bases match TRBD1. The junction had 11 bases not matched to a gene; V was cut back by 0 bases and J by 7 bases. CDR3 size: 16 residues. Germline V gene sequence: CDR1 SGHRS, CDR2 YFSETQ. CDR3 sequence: CASSLEGSGGFRGYTF. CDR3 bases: TGCGCCAGCAGCTTGGAGGGGTCAGGGGGCTTCCGTGGCTACACCTTC.

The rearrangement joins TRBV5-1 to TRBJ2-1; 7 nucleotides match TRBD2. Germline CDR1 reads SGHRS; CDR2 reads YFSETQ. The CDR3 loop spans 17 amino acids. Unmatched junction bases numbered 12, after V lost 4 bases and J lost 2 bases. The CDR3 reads CASSPRTSAMAYNEQFF. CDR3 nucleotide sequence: TGCGCCAGCAGCCCGCGAACTAGCGCCATGGCCTACAATGAGCAGTTCTTC.

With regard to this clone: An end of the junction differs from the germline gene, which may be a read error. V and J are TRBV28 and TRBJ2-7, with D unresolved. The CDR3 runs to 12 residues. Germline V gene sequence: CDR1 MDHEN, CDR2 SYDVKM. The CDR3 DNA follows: TGTGCCAGCGGTTTTTCGCGGTACGAGCAGTACTTC. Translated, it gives CASGFSRYEQYF.

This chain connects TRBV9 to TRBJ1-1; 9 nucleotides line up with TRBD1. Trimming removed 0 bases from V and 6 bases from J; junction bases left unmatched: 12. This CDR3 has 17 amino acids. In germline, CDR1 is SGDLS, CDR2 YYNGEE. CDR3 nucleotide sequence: TGTGCCAGCAGCGTAGGCCCCCAGGACAGGGGTAACGCTGAAGCTTTCTTT. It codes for CASSVGPQDRGNAEAFF.

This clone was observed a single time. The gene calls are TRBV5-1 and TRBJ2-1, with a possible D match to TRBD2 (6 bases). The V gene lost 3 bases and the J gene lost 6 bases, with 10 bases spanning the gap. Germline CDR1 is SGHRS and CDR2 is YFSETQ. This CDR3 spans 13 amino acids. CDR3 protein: CASSSGTLNEQFF. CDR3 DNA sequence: TGCGCCAGCAGCTCCGGGACTCTCAATGAGCAGTTCTTC.

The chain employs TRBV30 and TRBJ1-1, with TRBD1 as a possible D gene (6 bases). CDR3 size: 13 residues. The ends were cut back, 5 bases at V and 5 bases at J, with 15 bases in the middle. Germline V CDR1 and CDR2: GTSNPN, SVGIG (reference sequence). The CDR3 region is CAWYGQGKTEAFF. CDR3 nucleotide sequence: TGTGCCTGGTACGGGCAGGGGAAAACTGAAGCTTTCTTT.

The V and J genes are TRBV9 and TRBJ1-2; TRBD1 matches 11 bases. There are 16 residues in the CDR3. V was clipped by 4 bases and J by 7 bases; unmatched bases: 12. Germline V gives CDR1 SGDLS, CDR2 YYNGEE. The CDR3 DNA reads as TGTGCCAGCAGCCCAGACGGCGGACAGGGGGCCGTTGGCTACACCTTC. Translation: CASSPDGGQGAVGYTF.